This paragraph covers one T cell receptor (beta chain) sequence. The target antigen is unknown. In germline, CDR1 is MNHEY, CDR2 SMNVEV (reference sequence). The CDR3 contains 15 residues. V shed 5 bases, J shed 6 bases, and the junction held 8 bases outside the gene matches. The data derive from a study of shared clonotypes between healthy human individuals. Study-level findings and limits: Few donors restricted represented genetic and exposure-history diversity.

Every subset's genomic DNA went evenly onto several immunoSEQ plates. What was sequenced on ten immunoSEQ deep assay plates was unsorted PBMC DNA. Assay: immunoSEQ multiplex PCR; the TCRdb copy retains only in-frame clones and omits some. The table lists 470,000 or so clones, roughly 80% of them singletons. This TCR was sampled from a middle-aged woman in good health. Some clones in this sample may be carry-over from other donors' samples. The J gene is TRBJ1-5, the V gene TRBV27; 9 bases line up with TRBD1. The material sequenced was PBMCs. The CDR3 bases are TGTGCCAGCAGTCTCTACAGGGGGCTGGGTCAGCCCCAGCATTTT. It specifies CASSLYRGLGQPQHF.